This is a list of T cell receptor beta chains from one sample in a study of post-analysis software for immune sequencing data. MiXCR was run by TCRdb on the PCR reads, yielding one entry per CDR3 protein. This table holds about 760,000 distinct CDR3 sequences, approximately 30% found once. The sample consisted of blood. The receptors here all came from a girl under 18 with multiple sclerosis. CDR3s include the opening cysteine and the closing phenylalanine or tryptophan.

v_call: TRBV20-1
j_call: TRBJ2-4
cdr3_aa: CNAQEASLGGIQYF

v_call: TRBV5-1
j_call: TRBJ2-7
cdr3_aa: CASSLAVGVARHEQYF

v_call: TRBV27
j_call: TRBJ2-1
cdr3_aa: CASRVSGTGANEQFF

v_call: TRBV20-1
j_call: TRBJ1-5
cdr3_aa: CSARDRGNQPQHF

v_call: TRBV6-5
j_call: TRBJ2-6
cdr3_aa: CASSYIGTAGANVLTF

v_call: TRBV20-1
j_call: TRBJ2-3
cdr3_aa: CSAPDRAIRTDTQYF

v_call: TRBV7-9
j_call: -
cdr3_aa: CASTNEPRETQYF

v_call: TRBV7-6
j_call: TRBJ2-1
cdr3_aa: CASSTAGTGTNEQFF

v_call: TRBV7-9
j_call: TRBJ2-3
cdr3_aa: CASSLGLAGLSTDTQYF

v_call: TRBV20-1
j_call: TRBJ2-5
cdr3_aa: CSAVNPLAGGQETQYF

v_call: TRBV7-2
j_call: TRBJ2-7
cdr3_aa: CASSSGLAGIPYEQYF

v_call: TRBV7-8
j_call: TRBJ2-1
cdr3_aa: CASSLDPPSGNRNEQFF

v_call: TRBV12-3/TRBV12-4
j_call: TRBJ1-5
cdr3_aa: CASRAQGNVNQPQHF

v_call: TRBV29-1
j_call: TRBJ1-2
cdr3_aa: CSAEGVKGFPNYGYTF

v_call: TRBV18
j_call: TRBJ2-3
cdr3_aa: CASSGGGPDTQYF

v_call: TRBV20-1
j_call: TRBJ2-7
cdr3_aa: CSARDQAGGSYEQYF

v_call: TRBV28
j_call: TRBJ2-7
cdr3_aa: CASSSNRDSYEQYF

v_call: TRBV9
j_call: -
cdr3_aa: CASSDSDSVGTYEQYF

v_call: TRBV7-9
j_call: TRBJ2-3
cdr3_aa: CATLGPSTDTQYF

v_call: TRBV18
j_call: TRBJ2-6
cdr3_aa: CASSPTQTSGANVLTF

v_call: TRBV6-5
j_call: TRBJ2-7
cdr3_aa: CASSYYRSGGLGYEQYF

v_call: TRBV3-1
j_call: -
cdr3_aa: CASSQGTGIRETQYF

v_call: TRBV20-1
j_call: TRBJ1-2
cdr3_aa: CSADLDRGGGYTF

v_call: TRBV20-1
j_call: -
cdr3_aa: CGARVGVVVTQYF

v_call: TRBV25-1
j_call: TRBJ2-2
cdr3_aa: CASREAGPLFF

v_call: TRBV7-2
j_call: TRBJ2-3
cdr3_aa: CASSSEGKLAGVTDTQYF

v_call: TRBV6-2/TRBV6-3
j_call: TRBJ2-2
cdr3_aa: CALRGLTNTGELFF

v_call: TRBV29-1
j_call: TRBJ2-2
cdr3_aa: CSVGAGGGTGELFF

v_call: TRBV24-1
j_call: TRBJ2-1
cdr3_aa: CATSGDLGQSSYNEQFF

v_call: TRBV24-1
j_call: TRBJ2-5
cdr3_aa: CATSELAGGREETQYF

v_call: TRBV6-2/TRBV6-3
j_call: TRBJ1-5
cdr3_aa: CASSYAGANQPQHF

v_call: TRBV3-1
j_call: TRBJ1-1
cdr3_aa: CASSQDTPDTEAFF

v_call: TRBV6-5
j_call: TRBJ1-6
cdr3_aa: CASSRSEGSYNSPLHF

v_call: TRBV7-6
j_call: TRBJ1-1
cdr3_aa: CASSFRQSTEAFF

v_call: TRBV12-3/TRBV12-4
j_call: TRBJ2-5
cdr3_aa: CASSQGGEETQYF

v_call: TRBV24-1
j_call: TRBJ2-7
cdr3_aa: CATSDSTGIYEQYF

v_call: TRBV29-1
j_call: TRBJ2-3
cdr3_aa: CSVSREDTQYF

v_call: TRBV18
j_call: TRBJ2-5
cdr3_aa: CASSPIPRQETQYF

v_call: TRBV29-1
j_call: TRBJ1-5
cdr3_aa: CSVGQENNQPQHF

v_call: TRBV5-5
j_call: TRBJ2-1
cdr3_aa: CASSHGQGAYNEQFF

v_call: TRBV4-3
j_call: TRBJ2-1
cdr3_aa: CASSRTGLAGFNEQFF

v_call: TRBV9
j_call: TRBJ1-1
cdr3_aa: CASSVYPVGLNTEAFF

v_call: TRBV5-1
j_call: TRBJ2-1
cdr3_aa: CASSLSRSSYNEQFF

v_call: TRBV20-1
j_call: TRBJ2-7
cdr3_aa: CSARVRGRAFYEQYF

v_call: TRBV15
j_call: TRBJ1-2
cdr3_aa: CATSRDSSNYGYTF

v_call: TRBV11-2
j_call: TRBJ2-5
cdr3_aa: CASSLFGGQETQYF

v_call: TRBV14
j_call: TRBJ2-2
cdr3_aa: CASSYYGQGNTGELFF

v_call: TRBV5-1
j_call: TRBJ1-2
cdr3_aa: CASSLTGSSRSGYTF

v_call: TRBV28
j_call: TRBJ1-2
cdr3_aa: CASRLGGRSGYTF

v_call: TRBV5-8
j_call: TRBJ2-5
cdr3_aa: CASSARDRFLETQYF

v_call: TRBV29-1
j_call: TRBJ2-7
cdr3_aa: CSASGSPSYEQYF

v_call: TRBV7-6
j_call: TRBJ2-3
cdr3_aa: CASSLDIRGTDTQYF

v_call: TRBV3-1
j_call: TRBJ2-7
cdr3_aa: CASSQSLQAYEQYF